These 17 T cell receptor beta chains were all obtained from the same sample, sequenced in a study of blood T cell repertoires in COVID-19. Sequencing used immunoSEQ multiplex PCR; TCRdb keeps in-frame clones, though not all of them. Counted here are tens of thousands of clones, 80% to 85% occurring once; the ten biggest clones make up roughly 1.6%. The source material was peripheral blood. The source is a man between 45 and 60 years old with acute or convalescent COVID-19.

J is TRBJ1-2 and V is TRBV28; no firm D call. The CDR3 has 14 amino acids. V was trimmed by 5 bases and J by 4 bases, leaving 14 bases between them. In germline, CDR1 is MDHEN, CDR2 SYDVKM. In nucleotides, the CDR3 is TGTGCCAGCAGTGGCTCCCGGGGTTCCTATGGCTACACCTTC. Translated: CASSGSRGSYGYTF.

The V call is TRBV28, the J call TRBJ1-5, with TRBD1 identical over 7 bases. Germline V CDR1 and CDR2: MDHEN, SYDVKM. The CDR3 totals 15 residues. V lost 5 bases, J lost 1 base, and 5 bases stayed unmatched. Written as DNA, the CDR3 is TGTGCCAGCAGTCCAGGGGGTGGAAGCAATCAGCCCCAGCATTTT. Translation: CASSPGGGSNQPQHF.

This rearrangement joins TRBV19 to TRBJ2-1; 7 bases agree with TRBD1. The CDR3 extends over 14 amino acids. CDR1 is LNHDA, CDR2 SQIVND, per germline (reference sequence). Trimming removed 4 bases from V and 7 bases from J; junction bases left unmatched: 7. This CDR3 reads CASSTQGLVNEQFF. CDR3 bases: TGTGCCAGTAGTACACAGGGGTTGGTAAATGAGCAGTTCTTC.

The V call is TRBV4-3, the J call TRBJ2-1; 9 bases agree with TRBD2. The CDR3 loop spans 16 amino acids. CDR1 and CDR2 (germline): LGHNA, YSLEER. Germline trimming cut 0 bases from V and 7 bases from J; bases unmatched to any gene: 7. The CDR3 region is CASSQESLAGYNEQFF. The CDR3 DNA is TGCGCCAGCAGCCAAGAGTCGCTAGCGGGGTATAATGAGCAGTTCTTC.

The CDR3 reads CSVGRPSGASYNEQFF. The CDR3 DNA reads TGCAGCGTTGGACGTCCTAGCGGGGCTTCCTACAATGAGCAGTTCTTC. The chain has TRBV29-1 and TRBJ2-1, with TRBD2 matching 9 bases. CDR1 is SQVTM and CDR2 is ANQGSEA in the germline V gene. CDR3 size: 16 residues. Losses at the gene ends were 4 bases for V and 1 base for J; bases not matched to a gene: 8.

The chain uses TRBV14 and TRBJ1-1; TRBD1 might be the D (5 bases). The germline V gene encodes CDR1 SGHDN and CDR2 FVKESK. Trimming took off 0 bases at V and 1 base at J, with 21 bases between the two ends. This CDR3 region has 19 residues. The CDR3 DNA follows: TGTGCCAGCAGCCAAGATTCGTTGGGGCAGGGATGGAGGAACACTGAAGCTTTCTTT. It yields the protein CASSQDSLGQGWRNTEAFF.

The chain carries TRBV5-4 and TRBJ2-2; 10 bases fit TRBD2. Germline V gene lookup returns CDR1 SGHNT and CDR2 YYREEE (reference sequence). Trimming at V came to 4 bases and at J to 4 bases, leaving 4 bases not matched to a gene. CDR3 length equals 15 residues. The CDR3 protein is CASSPSGRSTGELFF. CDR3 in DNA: TGTGCCAGCAGCCCTAGCGGGAGATCCACCGGGGAGCTGTTTTTT.

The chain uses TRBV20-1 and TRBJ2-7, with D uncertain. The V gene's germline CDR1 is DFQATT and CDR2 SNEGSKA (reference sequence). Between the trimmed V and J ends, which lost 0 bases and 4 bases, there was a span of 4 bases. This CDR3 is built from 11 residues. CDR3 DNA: TGCAGTGCTAGAGATCCGTACGAGCAGTACTTC. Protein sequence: CSARDPYEQYF.

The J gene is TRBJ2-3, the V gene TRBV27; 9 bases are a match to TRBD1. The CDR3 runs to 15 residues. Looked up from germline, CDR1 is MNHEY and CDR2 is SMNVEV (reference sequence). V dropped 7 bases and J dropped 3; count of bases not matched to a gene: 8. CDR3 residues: CASTNRGLATDTQYF. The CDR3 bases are TGTGCCAGCACAAACAGGGGGCTCGCGACAGATACGCAGTATTTT.

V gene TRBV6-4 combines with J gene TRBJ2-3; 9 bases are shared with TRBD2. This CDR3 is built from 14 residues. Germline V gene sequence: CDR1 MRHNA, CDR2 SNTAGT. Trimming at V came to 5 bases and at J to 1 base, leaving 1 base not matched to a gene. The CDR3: CASSPSGGTDTQYF. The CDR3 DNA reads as TGTGCCAGCAGTCCTAGCGGGGGCACAGATACGCAGTATTTT.

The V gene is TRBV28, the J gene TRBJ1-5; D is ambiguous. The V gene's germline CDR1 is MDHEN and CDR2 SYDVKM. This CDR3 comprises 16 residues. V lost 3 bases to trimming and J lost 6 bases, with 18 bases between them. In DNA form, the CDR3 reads TGTGCCAGCAGTTTTCGGGTTCGTATTGGCGGTCAGCCCCAGCATTTT. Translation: CASSFRVRIGGQPQHF.

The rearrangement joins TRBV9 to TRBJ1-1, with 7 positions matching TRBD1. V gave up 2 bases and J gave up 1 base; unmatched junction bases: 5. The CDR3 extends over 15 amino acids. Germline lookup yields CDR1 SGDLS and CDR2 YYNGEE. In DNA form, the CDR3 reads TGTGCCAGCAGCGTGGCGACAGGGTGGAACACTGAAGCTTTCTTT. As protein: CASSVATGWNTEAFF.

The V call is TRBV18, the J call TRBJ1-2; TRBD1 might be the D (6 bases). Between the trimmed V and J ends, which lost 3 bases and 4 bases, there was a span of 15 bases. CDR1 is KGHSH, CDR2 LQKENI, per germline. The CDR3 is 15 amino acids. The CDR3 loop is CASSPPDSPSYGYTF. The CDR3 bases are TGTGCCAGCTCACCCCCGGACAGCCCTAGCTATGGCTACACCTTC.

The CDR3 nucleotides read TGTGCCAGCAGCTTGGTTAAGGGACAGGGGGCAAGCGAGCAGTACTTC. It translates to CASSLVKGQGASEQYF. This rearrangement joins TRBV5-6 to TRBJ2-7; 12 bases match TRBD1. Germline CDR1 and CDR2: SGHDT and YYEEEE. CDR3 length: 16 residues. Trimming cost V 0 bases and J 6 bases; bases outside gene matches: 7. The complete variable domain, with remaining parts taken from reference TRBV5-6 and TRBJ2-7, reads DAGVTQSPTHLIKTRGQQVTLRCSPKSGHDTVSWYQQALGQGPQFIFQYYEEEERQRGNFPDRFSGHQFPNYSSELNVNALLLGDSALYLCASSLVKGQGASEQYFGPGTRLTVT.

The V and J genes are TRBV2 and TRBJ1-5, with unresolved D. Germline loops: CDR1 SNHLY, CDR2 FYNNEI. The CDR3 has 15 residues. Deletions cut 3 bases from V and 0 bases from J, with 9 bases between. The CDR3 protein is CASSDGRNSNQPQHF. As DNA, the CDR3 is TGTGCCAGCAGTGATGGCAGAAATAGCAATCAGCCCCAGCATTTT.

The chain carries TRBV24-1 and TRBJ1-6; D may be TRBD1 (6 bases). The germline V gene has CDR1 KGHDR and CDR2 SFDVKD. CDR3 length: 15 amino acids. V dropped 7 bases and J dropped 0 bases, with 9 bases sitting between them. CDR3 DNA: TGTGCCACCAGCCAGGGGAGCTCCTATAATTCACCCCTCCACTTT. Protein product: CATSQGSSYNSPLHF.

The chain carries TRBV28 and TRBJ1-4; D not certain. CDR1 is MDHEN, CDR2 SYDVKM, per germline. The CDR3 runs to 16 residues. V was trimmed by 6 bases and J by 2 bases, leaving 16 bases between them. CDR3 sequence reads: CASSPNVLGTNEKLFF. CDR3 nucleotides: TGTGCCAGCAGCCCGAATGTCCTCGGGACTAATGAAAAACTGTTTTTT.